These T cell receptor beta chains were read from a single sample in a study of cytomegalovirus exposure and HLA in healthy donors. Assay used: immunoSEQ multiplex PCR; TCRdb lists only in-frame clones, some missing. This sample has 100,000 to 150,000 clones, with over 60% found just once. Sequenced: PBMCs. These receptors all stem from a woman in her thirties or forties in good health and CMV-seronegative. Both conserved end residues are part of each CDR3. The D gene is left open where the match is weak. Not every row has a clone size; where given, it reads once, few, many or a size class.

TRBJ2-3	-	-	TRBV10-2	TGCGCCAGCAGTGTATCAGGGCCGAGCACAGATACGCAGTATTTT	CASSVSGPSTDTQYF
TRBJ2-5	-	TRBD2	TRBV28	TGTGCCAGCAGTCAACTAGCGGGAGGGCAAGAGACCCAGTACTTC	CASSQLAGGQETQYF
TRBJ2-1	-	TRBD1	TRBV7-9	TGTGCCAGCAGCTTACGACAGGGCTCCGACAATGAGCAGTTCTTC	CASSLRQGSDNEQFF
TRBJ1-1	-	TRBD1	TRBV18	TGTGCCAGCTCACCGTCCGGGACAGGGGTGCGTTTTTTCTTT	CASSPSGTGVRFFF
TRBJ2-1	-	TRBD2	TRBV6-1	TGTGCCAGCAGTGGGTACCTAGCGGGACCCTACAATGAGCAGTTCTTC	CASSGYLAGPYNEQFF
TRBJ1-2	-	-	TRBV28	TGTGCCAGCCTCCCCCCGGGCAGGGGCGATTTCTATGGCTACACCTTC	CASLPPGRGDFYGYTF
TRBJ2-3	-	-	TRBV10-3	TGTGCCATCAGTGCGGGGGCAGATACGCAGTATTTT	CAISAGADTQYF
TRBJ1-1	-	-	TRBV7-3	TGTGCCAGCAGCTTCCTAGTGAACACTGAAGCTTTCTTT	CASSFLVNTEAFF
TRBJ1-6	-	TRBD1	TRBV6-5	TGTGCCAGCAGTTTAGTCACAGGGGGGAATTCACCCCTCCACTTT	CASSLVTGGNSPLHF
TRBJ1-3	-	-	TRBV28	TGTGCCAGCACCTCAGGAGGGGCGTCTGGAAACACCATATATTTT	CASTSGGASGNTIYF
TRBJ2-7	-	-	TRBV7-2	TGTGCCAGCAGCACTAGGTTCGGCTACGAGCAGTACTTC	CASSTRFGYEQYF
TRBJ2-7	-	-	TRBV2	TGTGCCAGCAGTGGCTTCGAGGGCGGCGAGCAGTACTTC	CASSGFEGGEQYF
TRBJ2-1	-	TRBD2	TRBV18	TGTGCCAGCTCACCAGGGACTAGCGGGTACAATGAGCAGTTCTTC	CASSPGTSGYNEQFF
TRBJ2-1	-	-	TRBV5-4	TGTGCCAGCAGCTTCTTCGAAGGGGATGAGCAGTTCTTC	CASSFFEGDEQFF
TRBJ2-7	-	-	TRBV28	TGTGCCAGCAGTTTATTGGGCAGGGTCACCTACGAGCAGTACTTC	CASSLLGRVTYEQYF
TRBJ2-1	-	TRBD2	TRBV7-2	TGTGCCAGCAGCTTAGTAGGGACTAGCGGGAGGGCTGAGCAGTTCTTC	CASSLVGTSGRAEQFF
TRBJ2-5	-	-	TRBV28	TGTGCCAGCAGTTCCAACTCGGGGACCCAGTACTTC	CASSSNSGTQYF
TRBJ2-1	once	-	TRBV6-1	TGTGCCAGCAACGGGGGTAGCTCCTACAATGAGCAGTTCTTC	CASNGGSSYNEQFF
TRBJ2-7	few	TRBD1	TRBV9	TGTGCCAGCAGCTTAGGGGGTGGGACAGCAACCTACGAGCAGTACTTC	CASSLGGGTATYEQYF
TRBJ2-3	-	TRBD2	TRBV13	TGTGCCAGCAGTAAACCCCTAGCGGGAGGTGCGGATACGCAGTATTTT	CASSKPLAGGADTQYF
TRBJ1-2	-	-	TRBV6-5	TGTGCCAGCACTTCAGGGAACTATGGCTACACCTTC	CASTSGNYGYTF
TRBJ2-1	-	TRBD2	TRBV27	TGTGCCAGCGGGGGGGACGGAACCTACAATGAGCAGTTCTTC	CASGGDGTYNEQFF
TRBJ2-1	-	TRBD2	TRBV6-1	TGTGCCAGCATGCTAGCGGGAGGGTACAATGAGCAGTTCTTC	CASMLAGGYNEQFF
TRBJ2-7	-	TRBD2	TRBV27	TGTGCCAGCAGTTGGGGACTAGCGGGCTACGAGCAGTACTTC	CASSWGLAGYEQYF
TRBJ1-2	-	-	TRBV4-2	TGTGCCAGCAGCCAAGATTTTATGGGAGGGTATGGCTACACCTTC	CASSQDFMGGYGYTF
TRBJ1-1	once	TRBD1	TRBV10-1	TGCGCCAGCAGTGACCAACCCGGGACAGGGGACAATCCCTTCACCTGGAACACTGAAGCTTTCTTT	CASSDQPGTGDNPFTWNTEAFF
TRBJ1-1	-	TRBD1	TRBV7-9	TGTGCCAGCAGCGGACACCGGGACAGGGATCTCACTGAAGCTTTCTTT	CASSGHRDRDLTEAFF
TRBJ1-2	-	-	TRBV28	TGTGCCAGCAGTTCCACACCCTGGGAGGGTCAGGACTATGGCTACACCTTC	CASSSTPWEGQDYGYTF
TRBJ2-5	once	TRBD1	TRBV28	TGTGCCAGCAGTTTCCTCCTCCGGACAGGCCAAGAGACCCAGTACTTC	CASSFLLRTGQETQYF
TRBJ2-2	-	TRBD1	TRBV19	TGTGCCAGTAGGGGGACAGGGTTGGGTTCCGGGGAGCTGTTTTTT	CASRGTGLGSGELFF
TRBJ2-2	-	-	TRBV5-4	TGTGCCAGCAGCTTGCGGTATGGCGGGGAGCTGTTTTTT	CASSLRYGGELFF
TRBJ1-1	once	-	TRBV5-1	TGCGCCAGCAGCTTGGAGGGGCCCGGCACTGAAGCTTTCTTT	CASSLEGPGTEAFF
TRBJ1-2	once	TRBD1	TRBV5-6	TGTGCCAGCAGCTCCAAGACAGGGGCGGACTATGGCTACACCTTC	CASSSKTGADYGYTF
TRBJ2-7	-	TRBD1	TRBV27	TGTGCCAGCAGTTTATCCGGGGACAGGCTCTACGAGCAGTACTTC	CASSLSGDRLYEQYF
TRBJ2-3	once	-	TRBV7-2	TGTGCCAGCAGCTCAACTTATACAGATACGCAGTATTTT	CASSSTYTDTQYF
TRBJ2-5	-	-	TRBV27	TGTGCCAGCAGTTTAAACGTAGGGCAGGGAGGAGAGACCCAGTACTTC	CASSLNVGQGGETQYF
TRBJ2-7	-	TRBD1	TRBV11-2	TGTGCCAGCAGCCCCCGGACAGGGACCTACGAGCAGTACTTC	CASSPRTGTYEQYF
TRBJ1-2	once	-	TRBV2	TGTGCCAGCACCCCTGGGGGCAACTATGGCTACACCTTC	CASTPGGNYGYTF
TRBJ2-2	-	TRBD1	TRBV5-4	TGTGCCAGCAGCCGACCGAGGGGGACAGGGGTAGCCGGGGAGCTGTTTTTT	CASSRPRGTGVAGELFF
TRBJ2-1	-	-	TRBV28	TGTGCCAGCAGTTCGCCTGACGGGCCCCGCGCACAGGATGAGCAGTTCTTC	CASSSPDGPRAQDEQFF
TRBJ2-7	-	TRBD1	TRBV6-5	TGTGCCAGCAGTCTCACCGGACAGGCGCAGGGGGAGCAGTACTTC	CASSLTGQAQGEQYF
TRBJ2-4	-	-	TRBV21-1	TGTGCCAGCAGCAAGGGTAGGACAGATGATCTAGCCAAAAACATTCAGTACTTC	CASSKGRTDDLAKNIQYF
TRBJ2-5	once	TRBD1	TRBV15	TGTGCCACCAGCAAAGGACAGGGGGTGGGAGAGACCCAGTACTTC	CATSKGQGVGETQYF
TRBJ2-1	-	-	TRBV7-9	TGTTCCAGCAGCTCCCCCAGCGGAGGGAATGAGCAGTTCTTC	CSSSSPSGGNEQFF
TRBJ2-7	-	TRBD1	TRBV11-2	TGTGCCAGCAGCGATGACAGGGTAAACGAGCAGTACTTC	CASSDDRVNEQYF
TRBJ1-2	-	-	TRBV14	TGTGCCAGCAGCCAGAACAGCTATGGCTACACCTTC	CASSQNSYGYTF
TRBJ2-7	-	-	TRBV5-8	TGTGCCAGCAGCTTTCACGCAGGGTCCTACGAGCAGTACTTC	CASSFHAGSYEQYF
TRBJ1-3	-	TRBD1	TRBV18	TGTGCCAGCTCACCACTACAGGGGTCCGGAAACACCATATATTTT	CASSPLQGSGNTIYF